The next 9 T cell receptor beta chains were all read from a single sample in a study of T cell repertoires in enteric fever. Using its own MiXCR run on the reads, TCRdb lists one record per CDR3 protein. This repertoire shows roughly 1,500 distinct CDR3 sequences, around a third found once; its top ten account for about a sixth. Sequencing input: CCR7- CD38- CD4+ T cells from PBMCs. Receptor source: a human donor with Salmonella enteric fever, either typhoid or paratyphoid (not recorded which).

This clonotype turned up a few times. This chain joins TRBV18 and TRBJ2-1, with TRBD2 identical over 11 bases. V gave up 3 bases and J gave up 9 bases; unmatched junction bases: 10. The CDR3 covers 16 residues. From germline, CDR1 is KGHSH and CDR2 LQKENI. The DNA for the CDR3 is TGTGCCAGCTCACCGACTAGCGGGGATACAATGTTTGAGCAGTTCTTC. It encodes CASSPTSGDTMFEQFF.

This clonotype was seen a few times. The CDR3 DNA is TGTGCCAGCTCTCAAGACCCAGGCGCCACTGAAGCTTTCTTT. Its translation: CASSQDPGATEAFF. The V gene is TRBV18, the J gene TRBJ1-1; D call uncertain. V lost 6 bases and J lost 4, with 15 bases in between. This CDR3 comprises 14 residues. From germline, CDR1 is KGHSH and CDR2 LQKENI.

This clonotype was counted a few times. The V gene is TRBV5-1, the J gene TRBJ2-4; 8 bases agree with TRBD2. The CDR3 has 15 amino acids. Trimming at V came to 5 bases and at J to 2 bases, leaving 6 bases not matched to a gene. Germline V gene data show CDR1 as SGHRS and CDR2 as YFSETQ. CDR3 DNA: TGCGCCAGCAGGCACACGGGGGGGACCAAAAACATTCAGTACTTC. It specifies CASRHTGGTKNIQYF.

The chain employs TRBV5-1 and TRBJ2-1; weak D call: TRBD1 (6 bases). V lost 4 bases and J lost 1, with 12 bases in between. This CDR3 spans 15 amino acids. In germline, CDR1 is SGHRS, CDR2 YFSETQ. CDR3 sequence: CASSERQVSYNEQFF. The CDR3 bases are TGCGCCAGCAGCGAGAGACAGGTTTCCTACAATGAGCAGTTCTTC. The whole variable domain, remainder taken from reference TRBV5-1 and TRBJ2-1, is KAGVTQTPRYLIKTRGQQVTLSCSPISGHRSVSWYQQTPGQGLQFLFEYFSETQRNKGNFPGRFSGRQFSNSRSEMNVSTLELGDSALYLCASSERQVSYNEQFFGPGTRLTVL.

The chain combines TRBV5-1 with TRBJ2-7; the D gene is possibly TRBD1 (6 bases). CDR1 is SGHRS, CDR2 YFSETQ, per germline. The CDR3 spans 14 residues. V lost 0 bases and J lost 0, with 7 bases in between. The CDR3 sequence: CASSLGQVSYEQYF. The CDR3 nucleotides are TGCGCCAGCAGCTTGGGACAGGTCTCCTACGAGCAGTACTTC.

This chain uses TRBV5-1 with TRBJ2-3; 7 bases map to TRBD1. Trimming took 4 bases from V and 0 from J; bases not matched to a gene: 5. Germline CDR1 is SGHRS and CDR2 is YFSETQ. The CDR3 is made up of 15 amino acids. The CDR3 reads CASSELQGSTDTQYF. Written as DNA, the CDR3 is TGCGCCAGCAGCGAATTACAGGGGAGCACAGATACGCAGTATTTT.

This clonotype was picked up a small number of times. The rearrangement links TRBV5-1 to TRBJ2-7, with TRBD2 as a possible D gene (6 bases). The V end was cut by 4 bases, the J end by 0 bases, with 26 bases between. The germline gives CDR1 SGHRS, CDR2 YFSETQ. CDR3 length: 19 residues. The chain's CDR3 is CASSAAAGLYNRSSYEQYF. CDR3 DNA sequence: TGCGCCAGCAGCGCGGCGGCGGGACTCTACAATAGGAGCTCCTACGAGCAGTACTTC.

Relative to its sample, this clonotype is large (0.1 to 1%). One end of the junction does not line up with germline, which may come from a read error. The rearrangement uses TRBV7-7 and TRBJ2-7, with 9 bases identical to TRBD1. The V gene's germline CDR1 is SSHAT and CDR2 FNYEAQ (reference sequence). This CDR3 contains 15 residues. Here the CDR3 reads CASSRGTGFAYEQYF. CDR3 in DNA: TGTGCTAGCAGCCGTGGGACAGGGTTCGCCTACGAGCAGTACTTC.

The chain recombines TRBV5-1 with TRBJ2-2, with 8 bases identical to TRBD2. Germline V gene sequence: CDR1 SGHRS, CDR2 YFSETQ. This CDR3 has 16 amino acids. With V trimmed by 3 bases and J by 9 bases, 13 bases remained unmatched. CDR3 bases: TGCGCCAGCAGCTCCCCGGGACTAGTATTGAGCCGGGAGCTGTTTTTT. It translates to CASSSPGLVLSRELFF.